This T cell receptor beta chain was recovered during a study of blood T cell repertoires in COVID-19. Across the study: The cDNA or gDNA used as material had been derived from T cells, B-cell-depleted T cells, or PBMCs.

Data came from immunoSEQ multiplex PCR; TCRdb stores just in-frame clones and leaves some out. Among around 90,000 clones listed, around four fifths were seen once. This CDR3 is 16 amino acids long. V lost 2 bases and J lost 2; bases outside the gene matches: 9. Per germline, CDR1 LGHDT and CDR2 YNNKEL (reference sequence). This clone was picked up one time. The rearrangement links TRBV3-1 (or the pseudogene TRBV3-2) to TRBJ2-7; 7 bases agree with TRBD1. This sequence was found in an older woman with active or convalescent COVID-19. Sequences were obtained from peripheral blood. The CDR3 region has the DNA TGTGCCAGCAGCCAACTCGGGACAGACGCGACCTACGAGCAGTACTTC. Protein sequence: CASSQLGTDATYEQYF.